These 4 T cell receptor beta chains share one sample of origin, sequenced in a study of vaccination effects on CD4 cells after COVID-19. For these receptors, no antigen is known. This table comes from immunoSEQ multiplex PCR, and its TCRdb copy is limited to in-frame clones, with some not included. The sample comprises 25,000 to 35,000 clones, roughly 80% of which are singletons, and less than 6% rests with the top ten. Antigen-specific CD4+ T cell clonotypes were called by their expansion after viral peptide-pool culture in ViraFEST. Following an approximately 9-day culture, CD4+ T cells were purified. The vaccine given was either BNT162b2 or mRNA-1273, in two doses. This specimen was CD4+ T cells from PBMCs cultured with SARS-CoV-2 spike peptides, taken after COVID-19 vaccination. These receptors were collected from a human donor who received a COVID-19 vaccine. Some clones in this sample may be carry-over from other donors' samples.

This clone was seen more than once but under ten times. The chain has TRBV6-1 and TRBJ1-1, with TRBD1 identical over 7 bases. Germline CDR1 and CDR2: MNHNS and SASEGT. V shed 11 bases, J shed 4 bases, and the junction held 10 bases outside the gene matches. The CDR3 has 13 amino acids. As DNA, the CDR3 is TGTGCCGTCGCTGACAGGGTGATCACTGAAGCTTTCTTT. Translation: CAVADRVITEAFF.

The chain has TRBV6-6 and TRBJ2-7; 10 positions agree with TRBD1. J was trimmed by 2 bases and V by 7 bases; bases with no gene match: 5. CDR3 length: 14 amino acids. Germline loops: CDR1 MNHNY, CDR2 SVGAGI (reference sequence). The CDR3 DNA reads TGTGCCAGCAAAGACAGGGGGCGTCCCTACGAGCAGTACGTC. It codes for CASKDRGRPYEQYV.

This clone was observed a single time. V and J are TRBV6-5 and TRBJ2-7; D possibly matches TRBD1 or TRBD2 (5 bases each). V was cut by 6 bases and J by 2 bases, with 14 bases left in between. CDR1 is MNHEY and CDR2 is SVGAGI in the germline V gene. The CDR3 loop spans 14 amino acids. CDR3 nucleotide sequence: TGTGCCAGCAGCACCCGGGACGGTCCCTACGAGCAGTACGTC. Translating gives CASSTRDGPYEQYV.

In this sample, this clone turned up once. V and J are TRBV4-1 and TRBJ2-5; D uncertain. The CDR3 spans 17 residues. Trimming stripped 3 bases from V and 7 bases from J, with 24 bases between. In germline, CDR1 is MGHRA, CDR2 YSYEKL. The CDR3 protein is CASSQPWGGRHGWTQYF. The CDR3 bases are TGCGCCAGCAGCCAGCCTTGGGGTGGACGGCATGGATGGACCCAGTACTTC.